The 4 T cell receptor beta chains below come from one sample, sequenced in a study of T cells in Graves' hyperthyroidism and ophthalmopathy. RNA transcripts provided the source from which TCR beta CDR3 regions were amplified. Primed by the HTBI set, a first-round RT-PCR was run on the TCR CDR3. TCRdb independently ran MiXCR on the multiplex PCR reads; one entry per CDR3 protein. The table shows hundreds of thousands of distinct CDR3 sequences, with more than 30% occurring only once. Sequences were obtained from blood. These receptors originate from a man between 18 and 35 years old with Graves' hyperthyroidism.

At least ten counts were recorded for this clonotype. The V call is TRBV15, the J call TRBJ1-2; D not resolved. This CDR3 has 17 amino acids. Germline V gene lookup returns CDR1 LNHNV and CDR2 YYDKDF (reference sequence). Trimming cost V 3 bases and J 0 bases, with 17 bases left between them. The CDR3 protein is CATSSTLGGSANYGYTF. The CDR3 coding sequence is TGTGCCACCAGCAGTACGCTGGGAGGGTCGGCTAACTATGGCTACACCTTC.

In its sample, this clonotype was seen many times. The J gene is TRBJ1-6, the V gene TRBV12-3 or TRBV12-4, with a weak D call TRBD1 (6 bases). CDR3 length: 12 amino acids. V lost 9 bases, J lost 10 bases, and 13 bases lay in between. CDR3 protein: CASCQGSSPLHF. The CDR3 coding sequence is TGTGCCAGTTGCCAGGGGAGCTCACCCCTCCACTTT.

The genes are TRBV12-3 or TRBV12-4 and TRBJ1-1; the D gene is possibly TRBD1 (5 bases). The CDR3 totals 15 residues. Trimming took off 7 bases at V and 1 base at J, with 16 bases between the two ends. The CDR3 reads CASTHPRDGNTEAFF. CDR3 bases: TGTGCCAGCACCCACCCGCGGGACGGGAACACTGAAGCTTTCTTT.

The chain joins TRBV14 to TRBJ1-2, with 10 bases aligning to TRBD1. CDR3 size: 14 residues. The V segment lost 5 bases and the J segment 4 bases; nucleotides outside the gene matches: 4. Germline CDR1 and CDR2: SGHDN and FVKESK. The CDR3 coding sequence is TGTGCCAGCAGCGGACAGGGGGTTTTCTATGGCTACACCTTC. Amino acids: CASSGQGVFYGYTF.